One and the same sample provided the 28 T cell receptor beta chains below, sequenced in a study of blood T cell repertoires in COVID-19. Repertoires were generated with immunoSEQ multiplex PCR, while TCRdb's copy carries only in-frame clones and drops some. The table includes 300,000 to 400,000 clones, about 91% detected once. The specimen sequenced was peripheral blood. The receptors were gathered from a man in his thirties or forties with COVID-19, enrolled during active disease.

This chain joins TRBV28 and TRBJ1-3; D is unresolved. CDR1 is MDHEN, CDR2 SYDVKM, per germline. This CDR3 comprises 16 residues. Trimming stripped 5 bases from V and 0 bases from J, with 14 bases between. CDR3 nucleotides: TGTGCCAGCAGTCTACCCCTGAGGGACTCTGGAAACACCATATATTTT. It translates to CASSLPLRDSGNTIYF.

The chain is built from TRBV18 and TRBJ2-5; D is undetermined. The germline gives CDR1 KGHSH, CDR2 LQKENI. V was cut by 0 bases and J by 4 bases, with 6 bases left in between. The CDR3 runs to 13 residues. The CDR3 sequence: CASSPPSIETQYF. The CDR3 DNA sequence: TGTGCCAGCTCACCACCGAGTATAGAGACCCAGTACTTC.

The chain combines TRBV19 with TRBJ1-2, with 7 bases that match TRBD1. The CDR3 extends over 14 amino acids. Germline V lookup: CDR1 LNHDA, CDR2 SQIVND (reference sequence). V gave up 4 bases and J gave up 2 bases; unmatched junction bases: 4. DNA for the CDR3: TGTGCCAGTAGTAGGGACAGCTTCAACTATGGCTACACCTTC. Its protein is CASSRDSFNYGYTF.

This chain uses TRBV4-2 with TRBJ1-5, with a tentative D call TRBD1 (6 bases). The CDR3 has 15 amino acids. Trimming removed 0 bases at V and 4 bases at J, with 10 bases between. CDR1 and CDR2 (germline): LGHNA, YNFKEQ. The CDR3 protein is CASSQDRTANQPQHF. CDR3 DNA: TGTGCCAGCAGCCAAGATCGGACAGCTAATCAGCCCCAGCATTTT.

This chain joins TRBV18 and TRBJ1-1; perhaps TRBD1 as D (6 bases). Germline V lookup: CDR1 KGHSH, CDR2 LQKENI. V lost 0 bases and J 1 base, leaving 15 bases between the germline ends. The CDR3 totals 17 residues. The CDR3 DNA reads TGTGCCAGCTCACCACCCCCCGGACAGTCGTGGAACACTGAAGCTTTCTTT. Its protein is CASSPPPGQSWNTEAFF.

This clone occurred once. The rearrangement links TRBV7-2 to TRBJ2-7; unclear D gene. From germline, CDR1 is SGHTA and CDR2 FQGNSA. This CDR3 is 14 amino acids long. V was trimmed by 5 bases and J by 2 bases, leaving 13 bases between them. The CDR3 region has the DNA TGTGCCAGCAGCCAAGACCCGGGTACCTACGAGCAGTACTTC. It is translated as CASSQDPGTYEQYF.

CDR3 in amino acids: CASSVGPSRQGNQPQHF. In DNA, the CDR3 is TGTGCCAGCAGCGTCGGACCTTCGAGACAGGGAAATCAGCCCCAGCATTTT. V usage is TRBV9 and J usage is TRBJ1-5; 7 nucleotides match TRBD1. With 2 bases clipped from V and 4 bases from J, the junction kept 12 bases outside the gene matches. Germline V gives CDR1 SGDLS, CDR2 YYNGEE. The CDR3 runs 17 residues.

This chain links TRBV19 with TRBJ2-7, with D perhaps TRBD1 (6 bases). Per germline, CDR1 LNHDA and CDR2 SQIVND (reference sequence). Trimming removed 3 bases at V and 6 bases at J, with 15 bases between. The CDR3 totals 14 residues. The CDR3: CASSIIHRAGEQYF. The DNA of the CDR3 is TGTGCCAGTAGTATCATACACAGGGCGGGCGAGCAGTACTTC.

This chain uses TRBV2 with TRBJ1-2; D not certain. CDR1 and CDR2 from the germline V gene are SNHLY and FYNNEI. This CDR3 spans 15 amino acids. In DNA, the CDR3 is TGTACCTCGAGCCGGTTTACCATAACTAACTATGGCTACACCTTC. Protein product: CTSSRFTITNYGYTF.

The chain links TRBV19 to TRBJ1-2; 7 nucleotides match TRBD1. CDR1 and CDR2 (germline): LNHDA, SQIVND (reference sequence). The V and J ends lost 4 bases and 4 bases, in that order; junction bases with no gene match: 6. CDR3 length: 14 residues. The CDR3 loop reads CASSKGTVAYGYTF. CDR3 nucleotide sequence: TGTGCCAGTAGTAAGGGGACAGTGGCCTATGGCTACACCTTC.

The chain recombines TRBV6-5 with TRBJ2-1, with 10 bases aligning to TRBD1. This CDR3 comprises 13 residues. Germline V CDR1 and CDR2: MNHEY, SVGAGI. Trimming removed 7 bases from V and 8 bases from J; junction bases left unmatched: 5. The CDR3 sequence: CASKRTGGDEQFF. The CDR3 DNA follows: TGTGCCAGCAAGAGGACAGGGGGGGATGAGCAGTTCTTC.

The CDR3 DNA is TGCGCCAGCAGCCAAGGCCCCGAGGGGAGGGAGAAGTACTTC. It codes for CASSQGPEGREKYF. This chain connects TRBV4-1 to TRBJ2-7, with TRBD2 identical over 7 bases. The V and J ends lost 1 base and 11 bases, in that order; junction bases with no gene match: 11. CDR1 is MGHRA, CDR2 YSYEKL, per germline. CDR3 length equals 14 residues.

V gene TRBV28 combines with J gene TRBJ1-5; D gene uncertain. The ends were cut back, 5 bases at V and 0 bases at J, with 14 bases in the middle. Germline CDR1 MDHEN, CDR2 SYDVKM. This CDR3 is built from 16 residues. The CDR3: CASSPLEPISNQPQHF. The CDR3 DNA sequence: TGTGCCAGCAGTCCCCTGGAGCCGATTAGCAATCAGCCCCAGCATTTT.

The J gene is TRBJ2-1, the V gene TRBV28, with D perhaps matching TRBD2 (6 bases). This CDR3 region has 18 residues. CDR1 is MDHEN, CDR2 SYDVKM, per germline. V lost 6 bases and J 1 base, leaving 22 bases between the germline ends. This chain's CDR3 is CASSHLGLSGRSYNEQFF. The CDR3 nucleotides read TGTGCCAGCAGCCACTTAGGGTTGAGCGGGCGTTCCTACAATGAGCAGTTCTTC. The full variable domain, rest sourced from reference TRBV28 and TRBJ2-1, is DVKVTQSSRYLVKRTGEKVFLECVQDMDHENMFWYRQDPGLGLRLIYFSYDVKMKEKGDIPEGYSVSREKKERFSLILESASTNQTSMYLCASSHLGLSGRSYNEQFFGPGTRLTVL.

This clone was found once. The rearrangement uses TRBV4-3 and TRBJ2-1; 12 bases are shared with TRBD2. The CDR3 covers 16 residues. J was trimmed by 10 bases and V by 0 bases; bases with no gene match: 7. Germline CDR1 reads LGHNA; CDR2 reads YSLEER. The CDR3 is CASSQDVLAGGREQFF. The CDR3 nucleotides read TGCGCCAGCAGCCAAGATGTACTAGCGGGAGGTAGGGAGCAGTTCTTC.

This sequence joins TRBV11-2 and TRBJ2-1, with 11 bases lining up with TRBD2. Trimming cost V 5 bases and J 4 bases; bases outside gene matches: 1. The length of the CDR3 is 14 residues. Germline V gene data show CDR1 as SGHAT and CDR2 as FQNNGV. The CDR3 spells CASSGLAGYNEQFF. DNA for the CDR3: TGTGCCAGCAGCGGACTAGCGGGTTACAATGAGCAGTTCTTC.

This chain joins TRBV6-4 and TRBJ1-5; 7 bases fit TRBD1. Trimming at V came to 6 bases and at J to 5 bases, leaving 7 bases not matched to a gene. The CDR3 contains 14 residues. Germline loops: CDR1 MRHNA, CDR2 SNTAGT. The CDR3 loop reads CASSEDRVDQPQHF. The CDR3 coding sequence is TGTGCCAGCAGCGAAGACAGGGTTGATCAGCCCCAGCATTTT.

The rearrangement uses TRBV19 and TRBJ2-1; TRBD1 aligns across 9 bases. Looked up from germline, CDR1 is LNHDA and CDR2 is SQIVND (reference sequence). The V and J ends lost 7 bases and 3 bases, in that order; junction bases with no gene match: 10. The CDR3 spans 16 residues. CDR3 sequence (DNA): TGTGCCAGTACTGGGGGGACAGGGCTATACTACAATGAGCAGTTCTTC. Translating it yields CASTGGTGLYYNEQFF.

V and J are TRBV2 and TRBJ2-1; 9 nucleotides match TRBD2. CDR1 is SNHLY, CDR2 FYNNEI, per germline. V gave up 4 bases and J gave up 4 bases; unmatched junction bases: 8. The CDR3 extends over 16 amino acids. The CDR3 region has the DNA TGTGCCAGCAGTGTGGATAGCGGGAGACTTTACAATGAGCAGTTCTTC. Translation gives CASSVDSGRLYNEQFF.

With respect to this clone: The limits of the CDR3 on the DNA are not certain, so only TCRdb's listed CDR3 is given. The rearrangement uses TRBV6-5 and TRBJ2-7; TRBD1, the D gene given by the table, was not confirmed from the DNA. The CDR3 is 16 residues long, counting both termini. The germline gives CDR1 MNHEY, CDR2 SVGAGI. The CDR3 loop reads CASSSSRRGRTYEQYF.

The J gene is TRBJ2-2, the V gene TRBV11-3, with a tentative D call TRBD1 (6 bases). The CDR3 covers 13 residues. Between the trimmed V and J ends, which lost 4 bases and 6 bases, there was a span of 9 bases. Germline V gene lookup returns CDR1 SGHNT and CDR2 YENEEA. This CDR3 is CASSSQGSGELFF. CDR3 nucleotide sequence: TGTGCCAGCAGCTCACAGGGCTCCGGGGAGCTGTTTTTT.

This sequence joins TRBV28 and TRBJ1-1; 10 nucleotides line up with TRBD1. Germline CDR1 is MDHEN and CDR2 is SYDVKM. The CDR3 length is 16 residues. V was clipped by 6 bases and J by 4 bases; unmatched bases: 11. The CDR3 DNA is TGTGCCAGCAGCCATAGGGACAGGGGATATGTCACTGAAGCTTTCTTT. Translation gives CASSHRDRGYVTEAFF.

The rearrangement joins TRBV13 to TRBJ2-7, with D possibly TRBD1 on 5 matching bases. V was cut by 3 bases and J by 9 bases, with 18 bases left in between. This CDR3 has 14 amino acids. Per germline, CDR1 PRHDT and CDR2 FYEKMQ (reference sequence). CDR3 sequence (DNA): TGTGCCAGCAGCTTCGGCCAGGGTATTACGGGGCAGTACTTC. Amino acid sequence: CASSFGQGITGQYF.

The chain employs TRBV18 and TRBJ1-2; 10 bases agree with TRBD1. Trimming took 6 bases from V and 5 from J; bases not matched to a gene: 9. Germline V gene data show CDR1 as KGHSH and CDR2 as LQKENI. This CDR3 contains 15 residues. As DNA, the CDR3 is TGTGCCAGCTCTCCGACAGGGGGCGACTGGTATGGCTACACCTTC. Protein: CASSPTGGDWYGYTF.

The chain carries TRBV5-4 and TRBJ2-5; a weak D match, TRBD2 (5 bases). The length of the CDR3 is 15 residues. V was cut by 4 bases and J by 2 bases, with 15 bases left in between. The germline gives CDR1 SGHNT, CDR2 YYREEE (reference sequence). The CDR3 bases are TGTGCCAGCAGCGCTATCTCAAGAGGGCAAGAGACCCAGTACTTC. Translation gives CASSAISRGQETQYF. The entire variable domain, with the rest obtained from reference TRBV5-4 and TRBJ2-5, is as follows: ETGVTQSPTHLIKTRGQQVTLRCSSQSGHNTVSWYQQALGQGPQFIFQYYREEENGRGNFPPRFSGLQFPNYSSELNVNALELDDSALYLCASSAISRGQETQYFGPGTRLLVL.

In this sample, this clone turned up a few times. This rearrangement joins TRBV6-5 to TRBJ1-2, with D unclear. The CDR3 has 12 amino acids. Trimming shortened V by 2 bases and J by 13 bases, and 14 bases separated the two germline ends. Germline V gene sequence: CDR1 MNHEY, CDR2 SVGAGI. CDR3 residues: CASSYREAGGTF. The DNA for the CDR3 is TGTGCCAGCAGTTACCGGGAGGCAGGCGGCACCTTC.

This chain connects TRBV30 to TRBJ1-2; 9 bases are shared with TRBD1. The V gene's germline CDR1 is GTSNPN and CDR2 SVGIG (reference sequence). Unmatched junction bases numbered 11, after V lost 4 bases and J lost 5 bases. This CDR3 is built from 15 residues. The CDR3 region has the DNA TGTGCCTGGACCGTCCCGGGACAGGGTTGGTATGGCTACACCTTC. Translated, it gives CAWTVPGQGWYGYTF.

The rearrangement links TRBV5-6 to TRBJ2-1; no clear D. There are 12 residues in the CDR3. Trimming left V 4 bases short and J 6 bases short, with 8 bases between. Germline loops: CDR1 SGHDT, CDR2 YYEEEE. The CDR3 bases are TGTGCCAGCAGCCTAATCGGCAATGAGCAGTTCTTC. Translating gives CASSLIGNEQFF.